This T cell receptor beta chain emerged from a study of T cell repertoires in cytomegalovirus infection. Study in general: CMV infection plus the matching HLA type was flagged by public TCR beta signatures. Broader study findings: Summed public TCR beta family frequency identified CMV carriers bearing the relevant HLA.

TCRdb reprocessed the reads with MiXCR, giving one entry per CDR3 protein. The table has some 390,000 distinct CDR3 sequences, 15% to 20% seen once. With respect to this clonotype: The antigen is unknown.

The CDR3 covers 15 residues. The V and J ends lost 0 bases and 4 bases, in that order; junction bases with no gene match: 6. The germline gives CDR1 SGHKS, CDR2 YYEKEE (reference sequence). The chain employs TRBV5-5 and TRBJ1-2, with 7 bases that match TRBD1. The sample comprised PBMCs. This receptor was identified in a human donor in good health (CMV status not recorded). Some clones in this sample may be carry-over from other donors' samples. The CDR3 loop is CASSLVVTGFYGYTF. In nucleotides, the CDR3 is TGTGCCAGCAGCTTGGTGGTGACAGGGTTCTATGGCTACACCTTC.